The 26 T cell receptor beta chains below come from one sample, sequenced in a study of blood T cell repertoires in COVID-19. Measured with immunoSEQ multiplex PCR; TCRdb has only the in-frame clones, and not every one. The repertoire holds about 160,000 clones, with about 88% as singletons. Sequenced input: peripheral blood. These receptors were obtained from a woman aged 60-75 years with COVID-19, enrolled during active disease.

The V gene is TRBV7-2, the J gene TRBJ2-7; TRBD2 agrees at 9 bases. CDR1 and CDR2 from the germline V gene are SGHTA and FQGNSA. The CDR3 has 17 amino acids. Trimming cost V 1 base and J 1 base; bases outside gene matches: 8. In DNA form, the CDR3 reads TGTGCCAGCAGCTTAGTGGTTAGCGGGAGCTCATCCTACGAGCAGTACTTC. Protein sequence: CASSLVVSGSSSYEQYF. Together with reference TRBV7-2 and TRBJ2-7, the CDR3 gives the full variable domain: GAGVSQSPSNKVTEKGKDVELRCDPISGHTALYWYRQSLGQGLEFLIYFQGNSAPDKSGLPSDRFSAERTGGSVSTLTIQRTQQEDSAVYLCASSLVVSGSSSYEQYFGPGTRLTVT.

The rearrangement links TRBV5-4 to TRBJ2-3; unclear D gene. The CDR3 contains 12 residues. Trimming left V 0 bases short and J 7 bases short, with 6 bases between. The germline CDR1 and CDR2 sequences are SGHNT and YYREEE (reference sequence). CDR3 nucleotide sequence: TGTGCCAGCAGCTTGGGAGCAAATACGCAGTATTTT. Translation: CASSLGANTQYF.

The genes are TRBV30 and TRBJ1-3, with D perhaps TRBD1 (6 bases). V was trimmed by 8 bases and J by 0 bases, leaving 11 bases between them. Germline V gives CDR1 GTSNPN, CDR2 SVGIG (reference sequence). The CDR3 consists of 13 residues. DNA for the CDR3: TGTGCCATAGACAGGAGCTCTGGAAACACCATATATTTT. Translation gives CAIDRSSGNTIYF.

V usage is TRBV5-4 and J usage is TRBJ1-1; D might be TRBD1 (5 bases). The germline CDR1 and CDR2 sequences are SGHNT and YYREEE (reference sequence). The CDR3 totals 14 residues. V gave up 7 bases and J gave up 1 base, with 14 bases separating them. The CDR3 nucleotides are TGTGCCAGCTTCGGGGGGGGGACGAACACTGAAGCTTTCTTT. This encodes CASFGGGTNTEAFF.

The chain is built from TRBV3-1 (or the pseudogene TRBV3-2) and TRBJ1-2; possibly TRBD1 for D (5 bases). The CDR3 has 16 residues. Per the germline V gene, CDR1 is LGHDT and CDR2 is YNNKEL (reference sequence). Trimming left V 0 bases short and J 1 base short, with 12 bases between. The CDR3 sequence is CASSQDAGVGNYGYTF. In DNA form, the CDR3 reads TGTGCCAGCAGCCAAGATGCGGGGGTGGGTAACTATGGCTACACCTTC.

The V call is TRBV19, the J call TRBJ1-4; the D gene is possibly TRBD1 (6 bases). Germline V lookup: CDR1 LNHDA, CDR2 SQIVND (reference sequence). V was clipped by 7 bases and J by 12 bases, with 21 bases between them. The CDR3 length is 14 residues. Here the CDR3 reads CASKGNRAQTQLFF. The DNA for the CDR3 is TGTGCCAGTAAGGGAAACAGGGCTCAAACCCAACTGTTTTTT. Full variable domain (outside the CDR3, taken from reference TRBV19 and TRBJ1-4): DGGITQSPKYLFRKEGQNVTLSCEQNLNHDAMYWYRQDPGQGLRLIYYSQIVNDFQKGDIAEGYSVSREKKESFPLTVTSAQKNPTAFYLCASKGNRAQTQLFFGSGTQLSVL.

This clone was seen more than once but under ten times. DNA of the CDR3: TGTGCCAGCAGCCCTTTGGACAGAATGAACACTGAAGCTTTCTTT. It codes for CASSPLDRMNTEAFF. This sequence joins TRBV11-2 and TRBJ1-1; D is possibly TRBD1 (6 bases). This CDR3 is built from 15 residues. Germline lookup yields CDR1 SGHAT and CDR2 FQNNGV. V dropped 5 bases and J dropped 0 bases, with 13 bases sitting between them. The full variable domain, its missing parts supplied by reference TRBV11-2 and TRBJ1-1, is EAGVAQSPRYKIIEKRQSVAFWCNPISGHATLYWYQQILGQGPKLLIQFQNNGVVDDSQLPKDRFSAERLKGVDSTLKIQPAKLEDSAVYLCASSPLDRMNTEAFFGQGTRLTVV.

The V call is TRBV11-2, the J call TRBJ2-3; possible D gene TRBD2, 6 bases. With 0 bases removed from V and 1 base from J, the gap between germline ends came to 8 bases. The CDR3 has 15 amino acids. Germline values: CDR1 SGHAT, CDR2 FQNNGV. The CDR3 nucleotides are TGTGCCAGCAGCTTAGATCGCGGGGGCACAGATACGCAGTATTTT. Translation gives CASSLDRGGTDTQYF.

This rearrangement joins TRBV5-8 to TRBJ1-1; 9 nucleotides align to TRBD1. J gave up 8 bases and V 0 bases, and 8 bases lay outside the gene matches. Germline V gene sequence: CDR1 SGHTS, CDR2 YDEGEE. The CDR3 length is 15 residues. The CDR3 loop reads CASSLADRGNMEAFF. Written as DNA, the CDR3 is TGTGCCAGCAGCTTGGCCGACAGGGGGAACATGGAAGCTTTCTTT.

The chain couples TRBV10-3 to TRBJ1-3; possible D gene TRBD1, 5 bases. The CDR3 runs 14 residues. Trimming took off 4 bases at V and 2 bases at J, with 9 bases between the two ends. Germline lookup yields CDR1 ENHRY and CDR2 SYGVKD. The CDR3 DNA follows: TGTGCCATCAGTGCATCAGGGACTGGAAACACCATATATTTT. Its protein is CAISASGTGNTIYF.

This sequence joins TRBV5-8 and TRBJ1-5; TRBD1 matches 9 bases. V trimming: 4 bases; J trimming: 3 bases; junction bases outside the gene matches: 5. The CDR3 has 15 residues. Germline V lookup: CDR1 SGHTS, CDR2 YDEGEE. CDR3 DNA: TGTGCCAGCAGCCAGGACAGGGGACCCAATCAGCCCCAGCATTTT. Translated: CASSQDRGPNQPQHF.

V gene TRBV19 combines with J gene TRBJ1-5; D uncertain. The CDR3 contains 12 residues. Between the trimmed V and J ends, which lost 0 bases and 7 bases, there was a span of 4 bases. The germline gives CDR1 LNHDA, CDR2 SQIVND (reference sequence). The CDR3 reads CASSIDSQPQHF. DNA for the CDR3: TGTGCCAGTAGTATAGATAGCCAGCCCCAGCATTTT.

The J gene is TRBJ2-7, the V gene TRBV29-1; 8 nucleotides align to TRBD1. CDR1 and CDR2 from the germline V gene are SQVTM and ANQGSEA. V lost 6 bases to trimming and J lost 5 bases; unmatched junction nucleotides: 6. CDR3 length: 12 amino acids. The CDR3 sequence is CSVLTGVNEQYF. The CDR3 DNA follows: TGCAGCGTACTGACAGGGGTCAACGAGCAGTACTTC.

This clone occurred once. The rearrangement joins TRBV3-1 (or the pseudogene TRBV3-2) to TRBJ2-7; 9 positions agree with TRBD1. This CDR3 region has 15 residues. With V trimmed by 3 bases and J by 7 bases, 10 bases remained unmatched. Germline V gene sequence: CDR1 LGHDT, CDR2 YNNKEL (reference sequence). The CDR3 sequence: CASSHHRGQGREQYF. The DNA for the CDR3 is TGTGCCAGCAGCCACCACAGGGGGCAAGGGCGGGAGCAGTACTTC.

This sequence joins TRBV5-1 and TRBJ1-2; D gene unclear. CDR3 length: 14 residues. Trimming took off 0 bases at V and 1 base at J, with 7 bases between the two ends. CDR1 is SGHRS, CDR2 YFSETQ, per germline. The CDR3 DNA sequence: TGCGCCAGCAGCTTGGAAGCCGTTAACTATGGCTACACCTTC. Amino acid sequence: CASSLEAVNYGYTF.

This clone was seen a single time. For the CDR3, the DNA is TGTGCCAGCAGCGTGCCGCAGGGCCCTCTCTACAATGAGCAGTTCTTC. Its protein product is CASSVPQGPLYNEQFF. The chain links TRBV2 to TRBJ2-1; D might be TRBD1 (5 bases). This CDR3 is 16 amino acids long. Per the germline V gene, CDR1 is SNHLY and CDR2 is FYNNEI. Trimming took off 6 bases at V and 3 bases at J, with 18 bases between the two ends.

V and J are TRBV6-5 and TRBJ1-2; weak D call: TRBD1 (5 bases). The CDR3 totals 13 residues. V lost 7 bases, J lost 7 bases, and 16 bases lay in between. Germline CDR1 is MNHEY and CDR2 is SVGAGI. DNA of the CDR3: TGTGCCAGCAATCCCGGCAGGGCGGTTGGCTACACCTTC. Amino acid sequence: CASNPGRAVGYTF.

The J gene is TRBJ2-2, the V gene TRBV27, with TRBD2 matching over 14 bases. Germline V gives CDR1 MNHEY, CDR2 SMNVEV (reference sequence). The CDR3 length is 20 residues. Trimming took 4 bases from V and 3 from J; bases not matched to a gene: 13. The DNA for the CDR3 is TGTGCCAGCAGTTCAAGGGAGACTAGCGGGAGGGCCGGGGACACCGGGGAGCTGTTTTTT. Its protein is CASSSRETSGRAGDTGELFF.

The chain is built from TRBV3-1 (or the pseudogene TRBV3-2) and TRBJ2-1; possibly TRBD2 for D (6 bases). CDR1 and CDR2 from the germline V gene are LGHDT and YNNKEL (reference sequence). Trimming removed 4 bases from V and 3 bases from J, with 10 bases in between. The CDR3 has 14 residues. CDR3 nucleotides: TGTGCCAGCAGCCCCACGGGGGACTACAATGAGCAGTTCTTC. As protein: CASSPTGDYNEQFF.

This clone was observed a few times. V and J are TRBV5-4 and TRBJ1-3; no reliable D call. The CDR3 runs to 17 residues. Germline values: CDR1 SGHNT, CDR2 YYREEE (reference sequence). V was cut by 1 base and J by 0 bases, with 14 bases left in between. CDR3 protein: CASSLKVMGLSGNTIYF. As DNA, the CDR3 is TGTGCCAGCAGCTTGAAGGTGATGGGCCTCTCTGGAAACACCATATATTTT. Full variable domain (missing parts from reference TRBV5-4 and TRBJ1-3): ETGVTQSPTHLIKTRGQQVTLRCSSQSGHNTVSWYQQALGQGPQFIFQYYREEENGRGNFPPRFSGLQFPNYSSELNVNALELDDSALYLCASSLKVMGLSGNTIYFGEGSWLTVV.

V is TRBV5-1 and J is TRBJ2-5; TRBD1 might be the D (7 bases). The germline CDR1 and CDR2 sequences are SGHRS and YFSETQ. CDR3 length equals 16 residues. V dropped 0 bases and J dropped 2 bases, with 14 bases sitting between them. The DNA for the CDR3 is TGCGCCAGCAGCTTGGCCGGAGGGGGCCTACAAGAGACCCAGTACTTC. Translated, it gives CASSLAGGGLQETQYF.

V is TRBV30 and J is TRBJ2-1, with D unclear. Germline values: CDR1 GTSNPN, CDR2 SVGIG (reference sequence). The CDR3 runs 12 residues. Trimming cost V 5 bases and J 2 bases, with 7 bases left between them. The CDR3 region is CAWASAYNEQFF. The CDR3 bases are TGTGCCTGGGCGTCTGCCTACAATGAGCAGTTCTTC.

This clone has just a few counts. The chain has TRBV6-5 and TRBJ1-5; D is unresolved. Trimming cost V 6 bases and J 1 base, with 10 bases left between them. Germline V gene sequence: CDR1 MNHEY, CDR2 SVGAGI. This CDR3 has 14 amino acids. Here the CDR3 DNA reads TGTGCCAGCAGCCTAGAGTTGAGCAATCAGCCCCAGCATTTT. It translates to CASSLELSNQPQHF.

V usage is TRBV6-5 and J usage is TRBJ2-1; 11 bases map to TRBD1. In germline, CDR1 is MNHEY, CDR2 SVGAGI. The CDR3 loop spans 15 amino acids. V was pared by 4 bases and J by 8 bases, with 7 bases of the junction left unmatched. This CDR3 reads CASSSGTGGNYEQFF. The CDR3 DNA follows: TGTGCCAGCAGTTCCGGGACAGGGGGGAACTATGAGCAGTTCTTC.

This clone was picked up one time. The chain links TRBV7-3 to TRBJ1-6; the D is unclear. The CDR3 spans 13 residues. Trimming shortened V by 4 bases and J by 10 bases, and 11 bases separated the two germline ends. Germline values: CDR1 SGHTA, CDR2 FQGTGA. In nucleotides, the CDR3 is TGTGCCAGCAGCTCCCTGAGGAACTCACCCCTCCACTTT. It codes for CASSSLRNSPLHF. The full variable domain, rest sourced from reference TRBV7-3 and TRBJ1-6, is GAGVSQTPSNKVTEKGKYVELRCDPISGHTALYWYRQSLGQGPEFLIYFQGTGAADDSGLPNDRFFAVRPEGSVSTLKIQRTERGDSAVYLCASSSLRNSPLHFGNGTRLTVT.

The CDR3 sequence: CASSFDRDTEAFF. As DNA, the CDR3 is TGTGCCAGCTCATTCGACAGGGATACTGAAGCTTTCTTT. The gene calls are TRBV18 and TRBJ1-1; 7 bases agree with TRBD1. CDR1 and CDR2 (germline): KGHSH, LQKENI. This CDR3 has 13 amino acids. J gave up 5 bases and V 5 bases, and 5 bases lay outside the gene matches.